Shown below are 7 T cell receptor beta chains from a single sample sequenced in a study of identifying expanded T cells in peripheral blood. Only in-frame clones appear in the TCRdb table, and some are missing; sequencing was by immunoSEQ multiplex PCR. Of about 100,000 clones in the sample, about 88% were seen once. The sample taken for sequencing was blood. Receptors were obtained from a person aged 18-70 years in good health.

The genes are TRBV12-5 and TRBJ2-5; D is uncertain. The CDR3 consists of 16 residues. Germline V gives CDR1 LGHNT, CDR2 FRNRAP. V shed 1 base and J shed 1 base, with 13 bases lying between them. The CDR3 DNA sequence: TGTGCTAGTGGTTTGGGCCAACTCGACGGCCAAGAGACCCAGTACTTC. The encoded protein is CASGLGQLDGQETQYF.

The chain's CDR3 is CAISEASGAYNEQFF. For the CDR3, the DNA is TGTGCCATCAGTGAGGCTAGCGGAGCATACAATGAGCAGTTCTTC. The rearrangement joins TRBV10-3 to TRBJ2-1; 7 bases fit TRBD2. CDR3 size: 15 residues. The germline V gene has CDR1 ENHRY and CDR2 SYGVKD. V lost 2 bases to trimming and J lost 4 bases; unmatched junction nucleotides: 5.

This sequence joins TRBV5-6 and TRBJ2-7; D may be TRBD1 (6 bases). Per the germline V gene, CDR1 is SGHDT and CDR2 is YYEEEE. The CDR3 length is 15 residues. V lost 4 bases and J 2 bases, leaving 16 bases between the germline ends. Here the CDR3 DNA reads TGTGCCAGCAGCATACAGGGATTTAGGGCCTACGAGCAGTACTTC. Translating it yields CASSIQGFRAYEQYF.

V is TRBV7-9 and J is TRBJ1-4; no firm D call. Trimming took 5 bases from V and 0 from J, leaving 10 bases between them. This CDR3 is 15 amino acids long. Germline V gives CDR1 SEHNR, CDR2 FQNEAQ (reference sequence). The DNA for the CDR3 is TGTGCCAGCAGCCAAGGCGACACAACTAATGAAAAACTGTTTTTT. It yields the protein CASSQGDTTNEKLFF.

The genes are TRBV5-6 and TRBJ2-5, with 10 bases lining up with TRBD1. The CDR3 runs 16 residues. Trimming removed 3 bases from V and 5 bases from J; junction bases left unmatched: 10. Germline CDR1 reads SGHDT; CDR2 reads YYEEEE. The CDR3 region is CASSYPGTGVAETQYF. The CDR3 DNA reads TGTGCCAGCAGCTATCCCGGGACAGGGGTGGCGGAGACCCAGTACTTC. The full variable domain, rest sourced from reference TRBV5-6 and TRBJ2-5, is DAGVTQSPTHLIKTRGQQVTLRCSPKSGHDTVSWYQQALGQGPQFIFQYYEEEERQRGNFPDRFSGHQFPNYSSELNVNALLLGDSALYLCASSYPGTGVAETQYFGPGTRLLVL.

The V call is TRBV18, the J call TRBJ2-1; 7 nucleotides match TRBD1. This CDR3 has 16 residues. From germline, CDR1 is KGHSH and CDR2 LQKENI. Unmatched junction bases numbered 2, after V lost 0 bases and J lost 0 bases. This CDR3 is CASSPPRQGSYNEQFF. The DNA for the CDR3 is TGTGCCAGCTCACCACCGCGACAGGGCTCCTACAATGAGCAGTTCTTC.

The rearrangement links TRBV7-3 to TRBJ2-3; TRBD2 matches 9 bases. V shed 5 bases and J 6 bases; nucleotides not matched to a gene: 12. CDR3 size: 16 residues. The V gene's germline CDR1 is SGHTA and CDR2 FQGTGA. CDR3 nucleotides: TGTGCCAGCAGCCTTAATAGCGGGAGAGTCGCGGATACGCAGTATTTT. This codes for CASSLNSGRVADTQYF.